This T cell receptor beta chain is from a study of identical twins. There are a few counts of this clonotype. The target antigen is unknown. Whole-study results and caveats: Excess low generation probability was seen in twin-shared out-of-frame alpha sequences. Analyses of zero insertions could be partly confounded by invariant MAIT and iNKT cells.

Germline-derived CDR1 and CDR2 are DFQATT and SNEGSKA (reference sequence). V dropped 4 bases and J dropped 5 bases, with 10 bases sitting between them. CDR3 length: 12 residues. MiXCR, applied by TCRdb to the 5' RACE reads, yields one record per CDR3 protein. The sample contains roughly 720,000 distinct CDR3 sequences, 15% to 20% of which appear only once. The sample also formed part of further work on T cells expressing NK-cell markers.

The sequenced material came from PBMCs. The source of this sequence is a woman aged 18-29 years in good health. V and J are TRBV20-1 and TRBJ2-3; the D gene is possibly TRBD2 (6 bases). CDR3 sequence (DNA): TGCAGTGCTATAGCGGCTAGAGATACGCAGTATTTT. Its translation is CSAIAARDTQYF.